The source of this T cell receptor (beta chain) is a study of CD8+CD57+ T cells in acquired aplastic anemia. Patients chosen for sequencing had shown CD8+CD57+ cell expansion by flow cytometry. The CDR3 runs to 14 residues. The V gene lost 0 bases and the J gene lost 6 bases, with 8 bases spanning the gap. Germline V gives CDR1 KGHDR, CDR2 SFDVKD. Genomic DNA acted as the template from which TCR beta VDJ combination and CDR3 sequence profiling were carried out. TCRdb re-called the reads through MiXCR, storing one row per CDR3 protein. Of under 500,000 distinct CDR3 sequences listed, about a third are singletons. Many counts were recorded for this clonotype.

The V and J genes are TRBV24-1 and TRBJ1-5, with D uncertain. Sequencing used sorted CD4+, CD8+, or CD8+CD57+ T cells (not recorded which) from PBMCs. The source of this sequence is a human donor with aplastic anemia. The CDR3 nucleotides are TGTGCCACCAGTGATTTGCCCGGGTTTCAGCCCCAGCATTTT. Protein sequence: CATSDLPGFQPQHF.